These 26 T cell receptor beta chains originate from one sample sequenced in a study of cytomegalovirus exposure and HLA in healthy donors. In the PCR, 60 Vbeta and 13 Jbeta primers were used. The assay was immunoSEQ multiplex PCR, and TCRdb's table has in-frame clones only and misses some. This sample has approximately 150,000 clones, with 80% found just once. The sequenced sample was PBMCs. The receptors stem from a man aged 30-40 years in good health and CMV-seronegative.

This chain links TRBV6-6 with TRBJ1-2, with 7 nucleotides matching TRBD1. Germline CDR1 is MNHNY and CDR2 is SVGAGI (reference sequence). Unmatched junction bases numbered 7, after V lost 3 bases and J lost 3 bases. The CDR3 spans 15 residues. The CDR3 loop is CASSYKGGAYYGYTF. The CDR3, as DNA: TGTGCCAGCAGTTATAAAGGGGGCGCATACTATGGCTACACCTTC.

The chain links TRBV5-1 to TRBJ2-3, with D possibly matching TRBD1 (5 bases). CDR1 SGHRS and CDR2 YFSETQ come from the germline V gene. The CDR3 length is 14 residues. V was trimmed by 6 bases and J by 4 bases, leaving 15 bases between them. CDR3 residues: CASTAGAAADTQYF. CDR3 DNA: TGCGCCAGCACGGCTGGGGCGGCGGCAGATACGCAGTATTTT.

CDR3 nucleotides: TGTGCCAGCACTGGCCCCTCAGGGCTCTACGAGCAGTACTTC. Its translation: CASTGPSGLYEQYF. J is TRBJ2-7 and V is TRBV5-6; D might be TRBD1 (5 bases). V was trimmed by 6 bases and J by 3 bases, leaving 16 bases between them. Germline V CDR1 and CDR2: SGHDT, YYEEEE. The length of the CDR3 is 14 residues. Supplemented by reference TRBV5-6 and TRBJ2-7, the full variable domain reads DAGVTQSPTHLIKTRGQQVTLRCSPKSGHDTVSWYQQALGQGPQFIFQYYEEEERQRGNFPDRFSGHQFPNYSSELNVNALLLGDSALYLCASTGPSGLYEQYFGPGTRLTVT.

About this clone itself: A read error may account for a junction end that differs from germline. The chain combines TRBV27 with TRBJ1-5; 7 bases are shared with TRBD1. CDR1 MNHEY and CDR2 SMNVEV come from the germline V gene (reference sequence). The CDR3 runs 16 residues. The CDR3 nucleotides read TGTGCCGGCAGTTTAGTTGGGGCCAGGGGGAATCAGCCCCAGCATTTT. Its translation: CAGSLVGARGNQPQHF.

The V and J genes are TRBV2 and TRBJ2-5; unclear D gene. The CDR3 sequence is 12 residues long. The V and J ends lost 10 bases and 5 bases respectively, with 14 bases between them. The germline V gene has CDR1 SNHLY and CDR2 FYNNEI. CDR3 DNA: TGTGCCACCCTAGGTGACGGGGAGACCCAGTACTTC. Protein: CATLGDGETQYF.

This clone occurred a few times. CDR3 bases: TGTGCCAGCAGCTTGGGAGCGGGAGGGTCCTACGAGCAGTACTTC. As protein: CASSLGAGGSYEQYF. J is TRBJ2-7 and V is TRBV11-2; TRBD2 agrees at 10 bases. This CDR3 is built from 15 residues. The V gene's germline CDR1 is SGHAT and CDR2 FQNNGV. The ends lost 3 bases at V and 1 base at J; junction bases unmatched: 3.

The CDR3 sequence: CASSWAGTSSYEQYF. CDR3 coding DNA: TGTGCCAGCAGTTGGGCCGGGACTAGCTCCTACGAGCAGTACTTC. The chain combines TRBV6-6 with TRBJ2-7, with 8 bases fitting TRBD2. Trimming removed 4 bases from V and 0 bases from J; junction bases left unmatched: 5. CDR1 is MNHNY and CDR2 is SVGAGI in the germline V gene (reference sequence). The CDR3 has 15 residues.

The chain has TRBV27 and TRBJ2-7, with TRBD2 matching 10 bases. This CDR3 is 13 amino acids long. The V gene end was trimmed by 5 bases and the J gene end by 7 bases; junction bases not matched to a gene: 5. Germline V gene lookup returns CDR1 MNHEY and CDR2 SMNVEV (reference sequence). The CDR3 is CASSSGGACEQYF. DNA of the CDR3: TGTGCCAGCAGTAGCGGGGGGGCCTGTGAGCAGTACTTC.

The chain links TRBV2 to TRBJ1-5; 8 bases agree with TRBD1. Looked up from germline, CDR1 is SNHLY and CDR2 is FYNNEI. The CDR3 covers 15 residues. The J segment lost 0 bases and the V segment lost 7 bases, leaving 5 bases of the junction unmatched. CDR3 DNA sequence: TGTGCCAGCAAGGGACAGGTGATTAGCAATCAGCCCCAGCATTTT. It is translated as CASKGQVISNQPQHF.

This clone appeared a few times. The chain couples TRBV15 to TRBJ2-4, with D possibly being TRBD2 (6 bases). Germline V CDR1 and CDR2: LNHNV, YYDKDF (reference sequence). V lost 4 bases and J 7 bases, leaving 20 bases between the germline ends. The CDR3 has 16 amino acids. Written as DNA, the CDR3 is TGTGCCACCAGCACTTTCCAGGGTACCCGGGAGAACATTCAGTACTTC. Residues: CATSTFQGTRENIQYF.

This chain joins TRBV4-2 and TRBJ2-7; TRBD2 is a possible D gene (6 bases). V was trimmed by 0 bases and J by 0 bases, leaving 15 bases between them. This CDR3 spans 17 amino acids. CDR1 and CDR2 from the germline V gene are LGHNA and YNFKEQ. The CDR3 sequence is CASSQDVPSDFSYEQYF. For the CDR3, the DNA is TGTGCCAGCAGCCAAGATGTCCCTAGCGACTTCTCCTACGAGCAGTACTTC.

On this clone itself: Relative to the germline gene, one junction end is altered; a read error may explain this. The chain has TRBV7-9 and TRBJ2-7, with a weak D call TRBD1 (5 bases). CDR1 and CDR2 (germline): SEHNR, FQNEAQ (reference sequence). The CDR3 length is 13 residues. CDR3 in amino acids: CSSRSIARDEQYF. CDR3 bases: TGTTCCAGCAGGTCAATCGCCAGGGACGAGCAGTACTTC. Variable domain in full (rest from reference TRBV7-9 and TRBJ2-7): DTGVSQNPRHKITKRGQNVTFRCDPISEHNRLYWYRQTLGQGPEFLTYFQNEAQLEKSRLLSDRFSAERPKGSFSTLEIQRTEQGDSAMYLCSSRSIARDEQYFGPGTRLTVT.

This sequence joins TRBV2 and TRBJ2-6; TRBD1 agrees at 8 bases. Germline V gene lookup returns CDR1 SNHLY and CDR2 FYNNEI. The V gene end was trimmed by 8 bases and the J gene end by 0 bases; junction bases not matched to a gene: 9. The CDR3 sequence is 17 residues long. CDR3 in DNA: TGTGCCAGCTGGATGGGACAGGCTAACTCTGGGGCCAACGTCCTGACTTTC. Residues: CASWMGQANSGANVLTF.

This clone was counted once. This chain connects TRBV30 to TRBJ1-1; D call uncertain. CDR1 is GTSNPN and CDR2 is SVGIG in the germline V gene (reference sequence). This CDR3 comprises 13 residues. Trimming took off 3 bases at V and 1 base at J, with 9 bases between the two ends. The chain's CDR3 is CAWSFRGNTEAFF. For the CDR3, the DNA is TGTGCCTGGAGCTTCCGAGGGAACACTGAAGCTTTCTTT.

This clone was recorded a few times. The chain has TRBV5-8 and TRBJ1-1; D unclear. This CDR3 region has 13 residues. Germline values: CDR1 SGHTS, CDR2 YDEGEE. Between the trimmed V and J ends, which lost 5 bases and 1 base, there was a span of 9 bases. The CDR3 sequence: CASSYNGNTEAFF. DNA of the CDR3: TGTGCCAGCAGTTATAACGGGAACACTGAAGCTTTCTTT.

The CDR3 sequence is CASSFTGGRGDTQYF. DNA of the CDR3: TGTGCCAGCTCATTCACGGGGGGCCGGGGAGATACGCAGTATTTT. J is TRBJ2-3 and V is TRBV18; the D gene is possibly TRBD2 (7 bases). Trimming removed 5 bases at V and 5 bases at J, with 17 bases between. This CDR3 is 15 amino acids long. CDR1 and CDR2 (germline): KGHSH, LQKENI.

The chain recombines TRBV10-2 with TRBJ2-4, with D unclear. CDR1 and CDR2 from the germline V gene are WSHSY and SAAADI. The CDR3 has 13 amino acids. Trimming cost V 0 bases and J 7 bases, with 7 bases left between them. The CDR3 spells CASSESLRNIQYF. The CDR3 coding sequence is TGCGCCAGCAGTGAGTCCCTACGGAACATTCAGTACTTC.

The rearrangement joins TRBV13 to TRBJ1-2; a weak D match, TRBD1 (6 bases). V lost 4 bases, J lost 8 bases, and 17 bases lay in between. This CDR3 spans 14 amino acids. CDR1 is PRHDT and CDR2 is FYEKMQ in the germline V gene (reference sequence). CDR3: CASSYPSDSTGYTF. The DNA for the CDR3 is TGTGCCAGCAGCTACCCTTCGGACAGTACGGGCTACACCTTC.

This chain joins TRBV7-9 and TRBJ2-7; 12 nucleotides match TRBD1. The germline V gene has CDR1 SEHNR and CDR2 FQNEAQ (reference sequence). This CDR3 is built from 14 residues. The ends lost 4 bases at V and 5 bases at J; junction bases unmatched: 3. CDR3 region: CASSSGQGAHEQYF. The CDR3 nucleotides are TGTGCCAGCAGCTCGGGACAGGGGGCGCACGAGCAGTACTTC.

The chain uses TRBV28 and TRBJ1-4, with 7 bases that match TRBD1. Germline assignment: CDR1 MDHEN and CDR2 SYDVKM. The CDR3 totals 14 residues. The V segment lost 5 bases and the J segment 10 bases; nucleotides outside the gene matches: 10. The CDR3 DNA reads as TGTGCCAGCAGTGTCACAGGGGTGGAGGGAAAACTGTTTTTT. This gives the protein CASSVTGVEGKLFF.

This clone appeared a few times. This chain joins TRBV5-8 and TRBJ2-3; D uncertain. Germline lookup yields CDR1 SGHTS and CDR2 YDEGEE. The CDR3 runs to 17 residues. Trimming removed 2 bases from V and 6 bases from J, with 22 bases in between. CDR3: CASSFRGRGETGDTQYF. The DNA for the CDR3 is TGTGCCAGCAGCTTTAGAGGCCGAGGTGAGACTGGGGATACGCAGTATTTT.

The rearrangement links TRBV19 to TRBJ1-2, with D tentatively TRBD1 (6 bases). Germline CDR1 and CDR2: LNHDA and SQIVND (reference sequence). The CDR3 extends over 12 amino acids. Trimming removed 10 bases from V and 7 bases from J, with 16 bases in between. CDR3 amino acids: CATLRGGSGYTF. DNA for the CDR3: TGTGCCACCCTGAGGGGGGGCTCTGGCTACACCTTC.

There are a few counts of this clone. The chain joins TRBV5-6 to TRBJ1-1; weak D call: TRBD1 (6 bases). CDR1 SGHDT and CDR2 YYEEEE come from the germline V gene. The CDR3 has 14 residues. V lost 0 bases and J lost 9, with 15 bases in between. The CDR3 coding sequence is TGTGCCAGCAGCTTGGAGTGGAAGGGGGAAAAAGCTTTCTTT. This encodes CASSLEWKGEKAFF.

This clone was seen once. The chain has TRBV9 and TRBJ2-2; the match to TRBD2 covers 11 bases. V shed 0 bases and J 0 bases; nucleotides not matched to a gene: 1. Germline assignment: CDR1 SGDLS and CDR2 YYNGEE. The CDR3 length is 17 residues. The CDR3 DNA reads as TGTGCCAGCAGCGTAGTAGCGGGAGGGCCGAACACCGGGGAGCTGTTTTTT. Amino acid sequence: CASSVVAGGPNTGELFF.

The CDR3 bases are TGTGCCAGTAGGGAACAGGGAATTAATTCACCCCTCCACTTT. Protein sequence: CASREQGINSPLHF. The gene calls are TRBV19 and TRBJ1-6; perhaps TRBD1 as D (6 bases). V lost 6 bases to trimming and J lost 6 bases, with 12 bases between them. Germline V gene lookup returns CDR1 LNHDA and CDR2 SQIVND (reference sequence). The CDR3 covers 14 residues.

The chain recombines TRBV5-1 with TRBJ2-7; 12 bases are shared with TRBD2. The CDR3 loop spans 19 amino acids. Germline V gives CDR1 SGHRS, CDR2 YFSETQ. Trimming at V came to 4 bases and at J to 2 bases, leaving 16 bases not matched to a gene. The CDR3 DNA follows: TGCGCCAGCAGCACCGGACTAGCGGGATACTCAATCCCCCCCTACGAGCAGTACTTC. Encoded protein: CASSTGLAGYSIPPYEQYF. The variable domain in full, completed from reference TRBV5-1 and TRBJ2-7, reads KAGVTQTPRYLIKTRGQQVTLSCSPISGHRSVSWYQQTPGQGLQFLFEYFSETQRNKGNFPGRFSGRQFSNSRSEMNVSTLELGDSALYLCASSTGLAGYSIPPYEQYFGPGTRLTVT.